The 13 T cell receptor beta chains below come from one sample, sequenced in a study of blood T cell repertoires in COVID-19. Clones were read by immunoSEQ multiplex PCR, and TCRdb kept only the in-frame ones, dropping some. The profile shows some 340,000 clones, 80% to 90% of them singletons. The sample consisted of PBMCs or T cells enriched from blood (not recorded which). These receptors all come from a woman aged 25 to 39 who had recovered from COVID-19.

This chain uses TRBV18 with TRBJ2-7; TRBD1 aligns across 9 bases. Germline V gene data show CDR1 as KGHSH and CDR2 as LQKENI. The V gene end was trimmed by 8 bases and the J gene end by 3 bases; junction bases not matched to a gene: 5. The CDR3 totals 13 residues. The CDR3 loop is CASRQGDGYEQYF. The CDR3, as DNA: TGTGCCAGCCGACAGGGGGATGGCTACGAGCAGTACTTC.

V is TRBV7-7 and J is TRBJ2-2; TRBD1 matches at 7 bases. This CDR3 comprises 16 residues. CDR1 is SSHAT and CDR2 is FNYEAQ in the germline V gene (reference sequence). V lost 5 bases and J lost 3; bases outside the gene matches: 9. In DNA form, the CDR3 reads TGTGCCAGCAGCGAGTGGACAGGTCCAGACACCGGGGAGCTGTTTTTT. Amino acid sequence: CASSEWTGPDTGELFF.

V and J are TRBV9 and TRBJ2-7, with 7 positions matching TRBD1. Germline V gene data show CDR1 as SGDLS and CDR2 as YYNGEE. Trimming took 3 bases from V and 3 from J; bases not matched to a gene: 3. The CDR3 covers 13 residues. The CDR3 DNA reads as TGTGCCAGCAGCGACGGGGACAGCTACGAGCAGTACTTC. Encoded protein: CASSDGDSYEQYF.

Details on this clone: Other nucleotide sequences from this sample produce the same CDR3. CDR3 DNA: TGTGCCAGCAGCTTAGGAGGATATGGCTACACCTTC. It encodes CASSLGGYGYTF. The V call is TRBV5-6, the J call TRBJ1-2; D is undetermined. V was pared by 2 bases and J by 5 bases, with 7 bases between. CDR1 SGHDT and CDR2 YYEEEE come from the germline V gene. The CDR3 totals 12 residues.

The V gene is TRBV3-1 (or the pseudogene TRBV3-2), the J gene TRBJ1-2; the D gene is possibly TRBD1 (5 bases). With 1 base removed from V and 4 bases from J, the gap between germline ends came to 16 bases. CDR1 and CDR2 (germline): LGHDT, YNNKEL (reference sequence). The CDR3 extends over 16 amino acids. CDR3 protein: CASSQVFSTGRYGYTF. The CDR3 DNA is TGTGCCAGCAGCCAAGTGTTTTCCACAGGACGCTATGGCTACACCTTC.

The chain combines TRBV27 with TRBJ1-1; no reliable D call. Germline CDR1 MNHEY, CDR2 SMNVEV (reference sequence). With 9 bases removed from V and 1 base from J, the gap between germline ends came to 9 bases. This CDR3 is 12 amino acids long. CDR3 in DNA: TGTGCCAGTGAGCGTCCGAACACTGAAGCTTTCTTT. It translates to CASERPNTEAFF.

The chain has TRBV10-1 and TRBJ2-5, with 8 positions matching TRBD1. V was pared by 2 bases and J by 9 bases, with 11 bases of the junction left unmatched. Germline assignment: CDR1 WNHNN and CDR2 SYGVQD (reference sequence). The CDR3 length is 15 residues. CDR3 in DNA: TGCGCCAGCAGTGAGGACAGGGGAGGTTGGGGGGCCCAGTACTTC. Encoded protein: CASSEDRGGWGAQYF.

The chain links TRBV3-1 (or the pseudogene TRBV3-2) to TRBJ2-7; TRBD1 aligns across 8 bases. This CDR3 comprises 14 residues. Per the germline V gene, CDR1 is LGHDT and CDR2 is YNNKEL (reference sequence). The J segment lost 5 bases and the V segment lost 3 bases, leaving 6 bases of the junction unmatched. Here the CDR3 DNA reads TGTGCCAGCAGCCATAGGACAGGGAACCACGAGCAGTACTTC. It encodes CASSHRTGNHEQYF.

V gene TRBV15 combines with J gene TRBJ1-4; a weak D match, TRBD1 (5 bases). Germline CDR1 is LNHNV and CDR2 is YYDKDF (reference sequence). With 5 bases removed from V and 8 bases from J, the gap between germline ends came to 18 bases. The CDR3 runs 15 residues. CDR3 in amino acids: CATSSLGRDEEKLFF. For the CDR3, the DNA is TGTGCCACCAGCTCCCTGGGCAGGGATGAGGAAAAACTGTTTTTT.

The rearrangement links TRBV5-4 to TRBJ2-5, with D perhaps matching TRBD2 (5 bases). Trimming removed 5 bases from V and 1 base from J, with 21 bases in between. Germline V gene data show CDR1 as SGHNT and CDR2 as YYREEE (reference sequence). CDR3 length: 17 residues. In DNA form, the CDR3 reads TGTGCCAGCAGTAAGGACCTACGGGATTTAGCCCAAGAGACCCAGTACTTC. Translated, it gives CASSKDLRDLAQETQYF.

The chain is built from TRBV7-9 and TRBJ2-3; TRBD2 matches 11 bases. The CDR3 is 16 residues long. V was pared by 5 bases and J by 2 bases, with 6 bases of the junction left unmatched. Germline V gene lookup returns CDR1 SEHNR and CDR2 FQNEAQ (reference sequence). In nucleotides, the CDR3 is TGTGCCAGCAGCCTAAGACTAGCGGGGAACACAGATACGCAGTATTTT. Encoded protein: CASSLRLAGNTDTQYF.

This clone showed up just once. The chain carries TRBV19 and TRBJ2-4; D is uncertain. The CDR3 is made up of 13 amino acids. Trimming took off 5 bases at V and 0 bases at J, with 5 bases between the two ends. Germline CDR1 is LNHDA and CDR2 is SQIVND (reference sequence). CDR3 residues: CASSGRAKNIQYF. The CDR3 nucleotides read TGTGCCAGTAGTGGTAGAGCCAAAAACATTCAGTACTTC.

The chain has TRBV6-5 and TRBJ1-5, with unresolved D. The length of the CDR3 is 14 residues. CDR1 MNHEY and CDR2 SVGAGI come from the germline V gene. Trimming removed 2 bases at V and 6 bases at J, with 11 bases between. This CDR3 is CASSYASQAQPQHF. The CDR3 coding sequence is TGTGCCAGCAGTTACGCTAGCCAGGCTCAGCCCCAGCATTTT.